Only a few counts were recorded for the clone carrying this T cell receptor (beta chain). Its cognate antigen is unknown. Alongside a J-beta primer mix, a sample-barcoded 5' primer served in a second PCR lasting about 7 to 11 cycles. Every individual sample yielded 2.5 million or more paired-end reads (each containing CDR3). TCRdb used MiXCR to reprocess the 5' RACE reads, holding one entry per CDR3 protein. Of 800,000 or so distinct CDR3 sequences in the sample, around 25% were seen once. This sample was included in a study of blood T cells in healthy people across ages. Looking at the study overall: Capturing about one barcoded beta molecule per two T cells was achieved by template switching. Study conclusions and caveats: There were more naive CD4+ cells and higher diversity in long-lived donors than in aged donors.

These same records also appear under a second study, on T cells of mothers and their children. That work states: Per mother, over 9 million TCR beta CDR3 reads were obtained; per child, about 3 million.

Sequencing used blood. This TCR came from a boy aged 5-17 years in good health.

The DNA for the CDR3 is TGCGCCAGCAGCCGAGAGGTTAGCGGGAGCTCCTACAATGAGCAGTTCTTC. It specifies CASSREVSGSSYNEQFF. This chain uses TRBV4-3 with TRBJ2-1, with 9 bases aligning to TRBD2. This CDR3 has 17 amino acids. Germline trimming cut 4 bases from V and 0 bases from J; bases unmatched to any gene: 7. Germline CDR1 reads LGHNA; CDR2 reads YSLEER.